These 20 T cell receptor beta chains were all obtained from the same sample, sequenced in a study of beta chain features in type 1 diabetes. The study, taken as a whole, reports: Across all four CD4+ subsets, people with type 1 diabetes showed modestly shorter TCRB CDR3s.

Their recognized antigens are unknown. The study reverse transcribed the entire isolated RNA, so it sequenced expressed TCRB transcripts. Method: immunoSEQ multiplex PCR; TCRdb's copy keeps in-frame clones and lacks some. The data contain more than 100,000 clones, about 16% of them singletons. The material sequenced was central memory CD4+ T cells from blood. These receptors all come from a young man with type 1 diabetes.

This sequence joins TRBV19 and TRBJ1-5; TRBD1 might be the D (5 bases). There are 14 residues in the CDR3. Germline lookup yields CDR1 LNHDA and CDR2 SQIVND (reference sequence). The V and J ends lost 9 bases and 0 bases respectively, with 12 bases between them. The CDR3 nucleotides are TGTGCCAGCCGGATGGGGGATAGCAATCAGCCCCAGCATTTT. Amino acid sequence: CASRMGDSNQPQHF.

This clone was detected ten times or more. The chain recombines TRBV5-5 with TRBJ1-3; TRBD1 is a possible D gene (5 bases). The CDR3 spans 14 residues. V lost 0 bases to trimming and J lost 4 bases, with 8 bases between them. Germline values: CDR1 SGHKS, CDR2 YYEKEE (reference sequence). The CDR3 reads CASSLEGSGNTIYF. In DNA, the CDR3 is TGTGCCAGCAGCTTGGAGGGGTCCGGAAACACCATATATTTT.

Only a few counts were recorded for this clone. The gene calls are TRBV7-2 and TRBJ2-3; D not resolved. CDR3 length equals 12 residues. Germline V gene lookup returns CDR1 SGHTA and CDR2 FQGNSA. Between the trimmed V and J ends, which lost 4 bases and 8 bases, there was a span of 10 bases. The DNA for the CDR3 is TGTGCCAGCAGCTCCAGGTCGGGTACGCAGTATTTT. Encoded protein: CASSSRSGTQYF.

This clone was detected a few times. A far larger clone is off by one base, so a read error is likely. Different DNA sequences within this sample yield the same CDR3. V is TRBV6-5 and J is TRBJ1-5; D ambiguous. The ends were cut back, 6 bases at V and 0 bases at J, with 12 bases in the middle. CDR1 and CDR2 (germline): MNHEY, SVGAGI. The CDR3 loop spans 15 amino acids. CDR3 DNA sequence: TGTGCCAGCAGACGAGGATCTACTAGCAATCAGCCCCAGCATTTT. It specifies CASRRGSTSNQPQHF.

This clone was seen a few times. The chain joins TRBV19 to TRBJ2-5; 9 nucleotides agree with TRBD2. Germline V gene sequence: CDR1 LNHDA, CDR2 SQIVND (reference sequence). V gave up 6 bases and J gave up 2 bases; unmatched junction bases: 7. The CDR3 is made up of 15 amino acids. The chain's CDR3 is CASSNLAGPQETQYF. DNA for the CDR3: TGTGCCAGTAGCAATCTAGCGGGGCCGCAAGAGACCCAGTACTTC.

The chain combines TRBV23-1 with TRBJ2-7; 8 positions agree with TRBD1. TRBV23-1 is an ORF, and what it does is uncertain. V lost 11 bases to trimming and J lost 3 bases; unmatched junction nucleotides: 18. CDR3 length: 16 amino acids. The CDR3 loop is CAGERDRLLCLYEQYF. CDR3 bases: TGCGCCGGCGAAAGGGACAGGCTGTTATGCCTCTACGAGCAGTACTTC.

This clone was detected a few times. The rearrangement joins TRBV6-6 to TRBJ1-3; tentatively, D is TRBD1 (5 bases). The CDR3 contains 14 residues. Germline-derived CDR1 and CDR2 are MNHNY and SVGAGI (reference sequence). Trimming took off 7 bases at V and 3 bases at J, with 13 bases between the two ends. CDR3 nucleotide sequence: TGTGCCAGCATCAGGGACCCCAGTGGAAACACCATATATTTT. Its translation is CASIRDPSGNTIYF.

J is TRBJ2-7 and V is TRBV19; 9 bases agree with TRBD1. The CDR3 length is 14 residues. With V trimmed by 7 bases and J by 4 bases, 8 bases remained unmatched. Germline V gene lookup returns CDR1 LNHDA and CDR2 SQIVND (reference sequence). The CDR3 DNA sequence: TGTGCCAGTACAAGGGACAGGGAAGCTTACGAGCAGTACTTC. It codes for CASTRDREAYEQYF.

This clone came up many times. This sequence joins TRBV5-4 and TRBJ1-2; D may be TRBD1 (6 bases). Trimming cost V 3 bases and J 9 bases, with 21 bases left between them. Germline V gene sequence: CDR1 SGHNT, CDR2 YYREEE (reference sequence). The CDR3 contains 15 residues. CDR3 nucleotide sequence: TGTGCCAGCAGCTCCTACGCGGACAGCCAAACGCGCTACACCTTC. Translation gives CASSSYADSQTRYTF.

In its sample, this clone was seen a few times. The chain joins TRBV10-3 to TRBJ2-3; D gene uncertain. V was shortened by 3 bases and J by 6 bases, with 7 bases between the two germline ends. Looked up from germline, CDR1 is ENHRY and CDR2 is SYGVKD. The CDR3 consists of 12 residues. The CDR3 region has the DNA TGTGCCATCAGTGAAAGAGAGGATACGCAGTATTTT. Its translation: CAISEREDTQYF.

The genes are TRBV19 and TRBJ1-6, with D possibly being TRBD1 (5 bases). Germline assignment: CDR1 LNHDA and CDR2 SQIVND (reference sequence). V was clipped by 5 bases and J by 7 bases, with 12 bases between them. This CDR3 contains 14 residues. The CDR3 protein is CASSPGRFNSPLHF. CDR3 nucleotides: TGTGCCAGTAGTCCGGGACGGTTCAATTCACCCCTCCACTTT.

This clone was recorded many times. The chain links TRBV23-1 to TRBJ2-7, with D unclear. TRBV23-1 is treated as an ORF (open reading frame) with a function not yet certain. V was cut by 6 bases and J by 6 bases, with 12 bases left in between. CDR3 length equals 12 residues. The CDR3, as DNA: TGCGCCAGCAGCCCTGCCTCGGGCGAGCAGTACTTC. Translating it yields CASSPASGEQYF.

The chain recombines TRBV19 with TRBJ1-2; 8 positions agree with TRBD1. CDR3 length: 15 residues. J lost 2 bases, V lost 4 bases, and 6 bases had no gene match. CDR1 is LNHDA, CDR2 SQIVND, per germline (reference sequence). As DNA, the CDR3 is TGTGCCAGTAGTACCCCGACAGGGGAGAACTATGGCTACACCTTC. Translation gives CASSTPTGENYGYTF. Full variable domain (remainder filled in from reference TRBV19 and TRBJ1-2): DGGITQSPKYLFRKEGQNVTLSCEQNLNHDAMYWYRQDPGQGLRLIYYSQIVNDFQKGDIAEGYSVSREKKESFPLTVTSAQKNPTAFYLCASSTPTGENYGYTFGSGTRLTVV.

This clone has more than one count but fewer than ten. The chain recombines TRBV19 with TRBJ2-1; a weak D match, TRBD2 (5 bases). Trimming cost V 0 bases and J 8 bases, with 11 bases left between them. CDR1 is LNHDA and CDR2 is SQIVND in the germline V gene (reference sequence). This CDR3 region has 14 residues. Written as DNA, the CDR3 is TGTGCCAGTAGTATAGATCCCCCCGGGGATGAGCAGTTCTTC. This gives the protein CASSIDPPGDEQFF.

This clone has ten or more counts. The chain combines TRBV6-6 with TRBJ2-4; D may be TRBD1 (6 bases). There are 15 residues in the CDR3. V lost 6 bases and J 5 bases, leaving 17 bases between the germline ends. Germline V gene data show CDR1 as MNHNY and CDR2 as SVGAGI (reference sequence). CDR3 loop: CASSRRTDRQNIQYF. CDR3 DNA sequence: TGTGCCAGCAGCCGACGGACAGACAGGCAAAACATTCAGTACTTC.

Ten or more counts support this clone. The V and J genes are TRBV4-2 and TRBJ1-2; D perhaps matches TRBD1 (5 bases). The CDR3 consists of 14 residues. Germline V gene sequence: CDR1 LGHNA, CDR2 YNFKEQ. V was shortened by 0 bases and J by 6 bases, with 11 bases between the two germline ends. The CDR3 here is CASSQESRDDGYTF. The CDR3 DNA reads as TGTGCCAGCAGCCAAGAATCCAGGGACGATGGCTACACCTTC.

This chain connects TRBV6-5 to TRBJ1-2, with D possibly matching TRBD1 (6 bases). The CDR3 is 14 amino acids. The germline CDR1 and CDR2 sequences are MNHEY and SVGAGI. V lost 5 bases and J 4 bases, leaving 14 bases between the germline ends. For the CDR3, the DNA is TGTGCCAGCAGTAAAGGACAGTTATCCTATGGCTACACCTTC. This encodes CASSKGQLSYGYTF.

Details on this clone: Other DNA variants within this sample encode the same CDR3. This chain links TRBV18 with TRBJ2-1, with TRBD1 as a possible D gene (6 bases). V was trimmed by 0 bases and J by 4 bases, leaving 10 bases between them. This CDR3 region has 15 residues. Germline CDR1 and CDR2: KGHSH and LQKENI. The CDR3 sequence: CASSPPTGYYNEQFF. DNA of the CDR3: TGTGCCAGCTCACCACCAACAGGGTATTACAATGAGCAGTTCTTC.

This clone was counted a few times. The chain recombines TRBV2 with TRBJ2-3; 8 positions agree with TRBD2. Per germline, CDR1 SNHLY and CDR2 FYNNEI. This CDR3 spans 15 amino acids. The ends lost 3 bases at V and 1 base at J; junction bases unmatched: 3. CDR3 residues: CASSDGLAGTDTQYF. The CDR3 coding sequence is TGTGCCAGCAGTGATGGACTAGCCGGCACAGATACGCAGTATTTT.

About this clone itself: A much larger clone lies one base from this, so it may be a read error. The CDR3 loop reads CSGPEGEAASSKLFF. For the CDR3, the DNA is TGCAGCGGCCCTGAGGGGGAGGCGGCCTCCTCTAAGCTGTTTTTT. V is TRBV29-1 and J is TRBJ1-4; possibly TRBD1 for D (6 bases). The germline CDR1 and CDR2 sequences are SQVTM and ANQGSEA. The V and J ends lost 7 bases and 14 bases respectively, with 29 bases between them. CDR3 length equals 15 residues.